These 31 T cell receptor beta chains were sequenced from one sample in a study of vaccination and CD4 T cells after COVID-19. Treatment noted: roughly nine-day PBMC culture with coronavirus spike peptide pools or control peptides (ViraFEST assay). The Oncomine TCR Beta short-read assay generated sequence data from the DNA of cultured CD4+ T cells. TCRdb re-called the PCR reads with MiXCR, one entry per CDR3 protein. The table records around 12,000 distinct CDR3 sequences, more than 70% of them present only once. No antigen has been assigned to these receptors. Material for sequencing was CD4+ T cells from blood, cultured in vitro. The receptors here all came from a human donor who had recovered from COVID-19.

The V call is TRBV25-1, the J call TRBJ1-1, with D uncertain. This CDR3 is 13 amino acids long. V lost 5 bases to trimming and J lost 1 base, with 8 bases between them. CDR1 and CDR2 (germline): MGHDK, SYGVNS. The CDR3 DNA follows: TGTGCCAGCAGTCCCATTGGGAACACTGAAGCTTTCTTT. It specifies CASSPIGNTEAFF.

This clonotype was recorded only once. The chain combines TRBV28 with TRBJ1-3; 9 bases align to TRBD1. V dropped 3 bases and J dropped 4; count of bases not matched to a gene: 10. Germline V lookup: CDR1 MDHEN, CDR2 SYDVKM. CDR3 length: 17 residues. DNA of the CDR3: TGTGCCAGCAGTTTCGGTTCCGGGACAGGGTCCGGAAACACCATATATTTT. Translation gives CASSFGSGTGSGNTIYF.

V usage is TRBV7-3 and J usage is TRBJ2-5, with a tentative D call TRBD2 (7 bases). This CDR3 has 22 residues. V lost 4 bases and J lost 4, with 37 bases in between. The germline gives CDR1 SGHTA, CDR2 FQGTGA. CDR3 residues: CASSCPEGEGVGRDPRTETQYF. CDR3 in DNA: TGTGCCAGCAGCTGCCCGGAGGGGGAGGGAGTGGGGAGGGATCCCAGGACAGAGACCCAGTACTTC.

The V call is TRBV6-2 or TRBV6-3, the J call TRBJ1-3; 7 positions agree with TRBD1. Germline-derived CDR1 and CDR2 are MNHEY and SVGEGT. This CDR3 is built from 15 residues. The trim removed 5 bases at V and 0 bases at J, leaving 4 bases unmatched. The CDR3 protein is CASSGRGPSGNTIYF. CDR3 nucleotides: TGTGCCAGCAGTGGGAGGGGGCCCTCTGGAAACACCATATATTTT.

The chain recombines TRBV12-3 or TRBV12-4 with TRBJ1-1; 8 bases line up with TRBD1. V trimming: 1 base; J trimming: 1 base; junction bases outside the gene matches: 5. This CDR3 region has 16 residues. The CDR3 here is CASSLGQGAGNTEAFF. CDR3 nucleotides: TGTGCCAGCAGTTTAGGGCAGGGGGCGGGGAACACTGAAGCTTTCTTT.

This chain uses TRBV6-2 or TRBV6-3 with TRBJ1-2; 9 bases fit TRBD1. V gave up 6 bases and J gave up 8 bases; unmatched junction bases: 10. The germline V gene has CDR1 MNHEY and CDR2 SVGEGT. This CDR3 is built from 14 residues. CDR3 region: CASRVVGTGKGYTF. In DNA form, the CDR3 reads TGTGCCAGCAGGGTTGTCGGGACAGGGAAAGGCTACACCTTC.

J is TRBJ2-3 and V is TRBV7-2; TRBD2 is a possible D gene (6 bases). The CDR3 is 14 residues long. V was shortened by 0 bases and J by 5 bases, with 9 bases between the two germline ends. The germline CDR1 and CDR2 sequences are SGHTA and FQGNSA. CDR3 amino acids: CASSLATEGDTQYF. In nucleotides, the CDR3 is TGTGCCAGCAGCTTAGCGACGGAGGGAGATACGCAGTATTTT. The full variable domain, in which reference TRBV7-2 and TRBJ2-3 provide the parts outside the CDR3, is GAGVSQSPSNKVTEKGKDVELRCDPISGHTALYWYRQSLGQGLEFLIYFQGNSAPDKSGLPSDRFSAERTGGSVSTLTIQRTQQEDSAVYLCASSLATEGDTQYFGPGTRLTVL.

CDR3 DNA sequence: TGTGCCAGCATTTCCCCTGGGAACACTGAAGCTTTCTTT. Translating it yields CASISPGNTEAFF. The chain combines TRBV28 with TRBJ1-1; D ambiguous. Per the germline V gene, CDR1 is MDHEN and CDR2 is SYDVKM. The CDR3 runs to 13 residues. The V gene lost 7 bases and the J gene lost 1 base, with 10 bases spanning the gap.

Here the CDR3 DNA reads TGCAGTGCTAGTCGGCGGAGGAGCGGGGCCACCGGGGAGCTGTTTTTT. Amino acid sequence: CSASRRRSGATGELFF. The rearrangement joins TRBV20-1 to TRBJ2-2, with 7 bases fitting TRBD2. J was trimmed by 4 bases and V by 3 bases; bases with no gene match: 11. CDR3 size: 16 residues. CDR1 is DFQATT and CDR2 is SNEGSKA in the germline V gene (reference sequence).

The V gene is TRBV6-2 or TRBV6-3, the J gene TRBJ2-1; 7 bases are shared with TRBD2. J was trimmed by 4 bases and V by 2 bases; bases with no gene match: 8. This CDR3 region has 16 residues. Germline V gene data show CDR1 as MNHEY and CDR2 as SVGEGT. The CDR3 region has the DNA TGTGCCAGCAGTTACCAGACTAGCCGCACGTACAATGAGCAGTTCTTC. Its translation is CASSYQTSRTYNEQFF.

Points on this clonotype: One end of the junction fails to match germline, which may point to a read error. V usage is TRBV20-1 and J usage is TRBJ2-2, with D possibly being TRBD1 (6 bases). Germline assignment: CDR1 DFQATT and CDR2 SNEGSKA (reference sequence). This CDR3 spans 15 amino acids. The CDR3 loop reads CSARVGQSNTEELFF. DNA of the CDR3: TGCAGTGCTAGAGTTGGACAGTCGAACACCGAGGAGCTGTTTTTT.

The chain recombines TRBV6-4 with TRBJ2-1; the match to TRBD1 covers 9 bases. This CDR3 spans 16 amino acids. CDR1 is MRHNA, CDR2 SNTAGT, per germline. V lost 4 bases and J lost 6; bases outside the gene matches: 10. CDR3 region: CASSGQGQGSRNEQFF. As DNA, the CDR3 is TGTGCCAGCAGTGGCCAGGGACAGGGAAGCCGCAATGAGCAGTTCTTC.

CDR3: CSATPGRVGTETQYF. DNA of the CDR3: TGCAGTGCTACCCCTGGCCGGGTTGGAACTGAGACCCAGTACTTC. The chain couples TRBV20-1 to TRBJ2-5; D gene ambiguous. The V end lost 4 bases, the J end lost 5 bases, and 20 bases lay between the germline ends. There are 15 residues in the CDR3. In germline, CDR1 is DFQATT, CDR2 SNEGSKA (reference sequence).

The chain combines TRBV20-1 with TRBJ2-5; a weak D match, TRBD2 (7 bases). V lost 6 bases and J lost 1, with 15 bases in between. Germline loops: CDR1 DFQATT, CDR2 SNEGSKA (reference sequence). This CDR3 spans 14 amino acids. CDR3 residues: CSARQGGGQETQYF. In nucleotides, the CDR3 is TGCAGTGCCCGCCAAGGGGGGGGCCAAGAGACCCAGTACTTC.

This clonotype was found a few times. DNA of the CDR3: TGTGCCAGCAGTGAATACAGCATGAACACTGAAGCTTTCTTT. This translates into CASSEYSMNTEAFF. The V gene is TRBV2, the J gene TRBJ1-1, with D unclear. Germline-derived CDR1 and CDR2 are SNHLY and FYNNEI. With 2 bases removed from V and 0 bases from J, the gap between germline ends came to 7 bases. The CDR3 loop spans 14 amino acids.

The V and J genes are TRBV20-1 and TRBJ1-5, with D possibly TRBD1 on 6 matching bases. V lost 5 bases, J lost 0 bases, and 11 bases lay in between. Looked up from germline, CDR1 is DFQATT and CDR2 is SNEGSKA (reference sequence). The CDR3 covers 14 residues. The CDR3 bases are TGCAGTGCTGACAGGAAGCATAGCAATCAGCCCCAGCATTTT. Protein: CSADRKHSNQPQHF.

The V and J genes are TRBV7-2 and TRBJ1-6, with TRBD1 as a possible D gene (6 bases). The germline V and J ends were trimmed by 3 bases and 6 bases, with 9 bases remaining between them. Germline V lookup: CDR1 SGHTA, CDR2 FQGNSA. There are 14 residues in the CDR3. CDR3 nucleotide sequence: TGTGCCAGCAGCTTCGGGACACCTAATTCACCCCTCCACTTT. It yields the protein CASSFGTPNSPLHF.

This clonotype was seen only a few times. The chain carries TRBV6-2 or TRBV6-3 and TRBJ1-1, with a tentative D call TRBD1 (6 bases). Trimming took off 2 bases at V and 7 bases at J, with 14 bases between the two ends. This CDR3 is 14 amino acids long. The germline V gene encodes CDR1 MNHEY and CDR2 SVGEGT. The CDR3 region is CASSYVGGFDEAFF. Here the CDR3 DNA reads TGTGCCAGCAGTTACGTGGGGGGCTTTGATGAAGCTTTCTTT.

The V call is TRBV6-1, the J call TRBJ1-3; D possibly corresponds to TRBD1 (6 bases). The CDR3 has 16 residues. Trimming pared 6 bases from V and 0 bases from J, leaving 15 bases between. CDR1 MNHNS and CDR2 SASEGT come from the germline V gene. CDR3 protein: CASSPHGQFSGNTIYF. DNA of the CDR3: TGTGCCAGCAGCCCCCACGGACAGTTCTCTGGAAACACCATATATTTT.

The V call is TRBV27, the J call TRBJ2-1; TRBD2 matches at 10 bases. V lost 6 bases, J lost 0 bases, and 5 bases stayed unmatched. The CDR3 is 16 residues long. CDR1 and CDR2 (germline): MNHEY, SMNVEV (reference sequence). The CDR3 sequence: CASRYLAGASYNEQFF. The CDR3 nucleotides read TGTGCCAGCAGATATCTAGCGGGGGCCTCCTACAATGAGCAGTTCTTC.

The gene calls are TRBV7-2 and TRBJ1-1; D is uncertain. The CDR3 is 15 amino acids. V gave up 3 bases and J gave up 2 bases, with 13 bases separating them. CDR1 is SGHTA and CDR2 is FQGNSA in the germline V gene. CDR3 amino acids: CASSFRVGPNTEAFF. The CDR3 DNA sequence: TGTGCCAGCAGCTTCCGGGTAGGTCCTAACACTGAAGCTTTCTTT.

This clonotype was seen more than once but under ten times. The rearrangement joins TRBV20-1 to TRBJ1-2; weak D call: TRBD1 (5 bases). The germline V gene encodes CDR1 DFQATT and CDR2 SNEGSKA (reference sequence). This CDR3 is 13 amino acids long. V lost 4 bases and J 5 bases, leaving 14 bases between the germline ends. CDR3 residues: CSATPAQGYGYTF. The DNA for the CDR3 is TGCAGTGCTACCCCGGCTCAGGGTTATGGCTACACCTTC.

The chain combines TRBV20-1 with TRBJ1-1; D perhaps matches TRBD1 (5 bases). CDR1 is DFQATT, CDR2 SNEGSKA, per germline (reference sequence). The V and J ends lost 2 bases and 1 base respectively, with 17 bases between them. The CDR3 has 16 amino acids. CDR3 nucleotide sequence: TGCAGTGCTAGACAGCTCGGGGGTGAGTGGAACACTGAAGCTTTCTTT. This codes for CSARQLGGEWNTEAFF.

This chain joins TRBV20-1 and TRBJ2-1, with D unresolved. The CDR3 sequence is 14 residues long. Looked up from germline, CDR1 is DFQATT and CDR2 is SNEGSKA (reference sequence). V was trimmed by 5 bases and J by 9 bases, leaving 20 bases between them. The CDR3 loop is CSAGRGPLGSEQFF. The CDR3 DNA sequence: TGCAGTGCTGGTCGAGGCCCTCTAGGTAGTGAGCAGTTCTTC.

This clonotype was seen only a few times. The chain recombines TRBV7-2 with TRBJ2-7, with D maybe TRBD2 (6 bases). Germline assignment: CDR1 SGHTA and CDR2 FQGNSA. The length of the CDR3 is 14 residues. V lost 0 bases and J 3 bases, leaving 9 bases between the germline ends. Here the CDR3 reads CASSLAAGNYEQYF. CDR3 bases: TGTGCCAGCAGCTTAGCGGCGGGGAACTACGAGCAGTACTTC.

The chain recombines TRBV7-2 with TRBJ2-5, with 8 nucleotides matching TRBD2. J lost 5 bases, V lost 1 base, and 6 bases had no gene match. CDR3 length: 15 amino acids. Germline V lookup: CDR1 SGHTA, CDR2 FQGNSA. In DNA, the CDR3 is TGTGCCAGCAGCTTAGGGCTAGCGGGTGTGGAGACCCAGTACTTC. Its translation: CASSLGLAGVETQYF.

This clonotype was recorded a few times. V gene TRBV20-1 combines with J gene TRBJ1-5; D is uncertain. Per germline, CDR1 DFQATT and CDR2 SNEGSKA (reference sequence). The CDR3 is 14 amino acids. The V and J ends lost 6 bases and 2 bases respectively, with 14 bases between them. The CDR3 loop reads CSAEVGGGNQPQHF. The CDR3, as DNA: TGCAGTGCAGAGGTGGGTGGCGGCAATCAGCCCCAGCATTTT.

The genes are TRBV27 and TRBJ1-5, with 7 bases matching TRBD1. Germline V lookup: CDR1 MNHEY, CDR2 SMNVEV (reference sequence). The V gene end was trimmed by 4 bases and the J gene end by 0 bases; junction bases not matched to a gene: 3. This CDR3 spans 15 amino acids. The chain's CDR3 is CASSSDRTSNQPQHF. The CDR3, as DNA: TGTGCCAGCAGTTCGGACAGGACTAGCAATCAGCCCCAGCATTTT.

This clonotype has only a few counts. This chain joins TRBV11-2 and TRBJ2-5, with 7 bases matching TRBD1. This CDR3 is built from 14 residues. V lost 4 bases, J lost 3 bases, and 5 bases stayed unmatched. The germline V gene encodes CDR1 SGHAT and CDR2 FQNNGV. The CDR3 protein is CASSSRDREETQYF. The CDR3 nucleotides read TGTGCCAGCAGCTCCCGGGACAGAGAAGAGACCCAGTACTTC.

The CDR3 here is CAWSSLDEQYF. The CDR3 DNA reads as TGTGCCTGGAGTTCGCTTGACGAGCAGTACTTC. This chain links TRBV30 with TRBJ2-7, with D unresolved. Per the germline V gene, CDR1 is GTSNPN and CDR2 is SVGIG (reference sequence). The CDR3 contains 11 residues. V was cut by 2 bases and J by 5 bases, with 7 bases left in between.

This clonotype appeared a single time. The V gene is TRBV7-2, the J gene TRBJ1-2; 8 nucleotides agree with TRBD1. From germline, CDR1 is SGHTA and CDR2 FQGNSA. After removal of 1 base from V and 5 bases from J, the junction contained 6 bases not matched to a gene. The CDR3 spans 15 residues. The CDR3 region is CASSLDQGARYGYTF. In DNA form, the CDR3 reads TGTGCCAGCAGCTTAGATCAGGGGGCGCGGTATGGCTACACCTTC.